This TCR beta chain was recovered during a study of blood T cell repertoires in COVID-19. Study-wide background: COVID-19 samples, acute and convalescent, were from the United States, Italy and Spain. From T cells, B-cell-depleted T cells, or PBMCs came the material, which was cDNA or gDNA.

Original analysis: Estimation of nucleated cell counts relied on the amplification of reference gene primers. Sequenced by immunoSEQ multiplex PCR; TCRdb stores in-frame clones only, minus some. V, J and clone size were drawn from that table, and D and trimming were deduced from the DNA. The sample has approximately 190,000 clones; roughly 86% are singletons. Sequencing used peripheral blood. This clonotype was sampled from a woman aged 65 to 85 with active or convalescent COVID-19.

CDR3 sequence (DNA): TGTGCCAGCAGTACAGCCGTCTCTGGAAACACCATATATTTT. Encoded protein: CASSTAVSGNTIYF. The chain has TRBV6-5 and TRBJ1-3; D not resolved. The germline V gene has CDR1 MNHEY and CDR2 SVGAGI. The CDR3 has 14 residues. The V end was cut by 5 bases, the J end by 0 bases, with 8 bases between.